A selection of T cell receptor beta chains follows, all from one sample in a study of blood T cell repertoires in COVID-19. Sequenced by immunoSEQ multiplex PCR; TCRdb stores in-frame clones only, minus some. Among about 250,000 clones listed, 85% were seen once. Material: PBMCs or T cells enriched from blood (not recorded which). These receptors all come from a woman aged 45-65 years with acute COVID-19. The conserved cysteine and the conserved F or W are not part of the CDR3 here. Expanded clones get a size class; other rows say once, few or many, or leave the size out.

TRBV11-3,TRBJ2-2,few,ASRGTLAGANTGELF
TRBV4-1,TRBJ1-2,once,ASSQSDSSNYGYT
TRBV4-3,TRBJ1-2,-,ASSQRGESGGYT
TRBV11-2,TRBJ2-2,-,ASSGQGSHTGELF
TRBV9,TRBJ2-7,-,ASSVEAGKVYEQY
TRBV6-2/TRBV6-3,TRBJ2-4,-,ASSLSSGTGGNIQY
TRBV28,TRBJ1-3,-,ASSSGYTGNTIY
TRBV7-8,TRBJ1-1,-,ASSSGQGALTEAF
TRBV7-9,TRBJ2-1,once,ASSYSGGSSYNEQF
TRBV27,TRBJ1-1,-,ASSHYLPGGENTEAF
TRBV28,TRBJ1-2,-,ASRNRDAYGYT
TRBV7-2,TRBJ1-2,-,ASSARAGEGGYGYT
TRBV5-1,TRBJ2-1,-,ASSGGLARFNEQF
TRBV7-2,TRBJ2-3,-,ASSLGTGIGTDTQY
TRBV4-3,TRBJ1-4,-,ASSLGAGMANEKLF
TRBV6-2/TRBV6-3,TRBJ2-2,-,ASSYAGGVSGELF
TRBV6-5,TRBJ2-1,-,ASTLRAGGQQGQF
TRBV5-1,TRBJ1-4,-,ASRRTDLATNEKLF
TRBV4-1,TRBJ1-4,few,ASSQGQGGAEKLF
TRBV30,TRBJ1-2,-,AWSLTGDLYGYT
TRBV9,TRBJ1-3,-,ASSPGGAGNTIY
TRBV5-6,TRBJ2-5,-,ASRGKIGETQY
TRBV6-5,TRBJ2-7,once,ASLTFTGAYEQY
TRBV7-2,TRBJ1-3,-,ASSLGTGGGNTIY
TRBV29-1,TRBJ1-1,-,SVDGRGTEAF
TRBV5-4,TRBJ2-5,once,ASSLGGLAETQY
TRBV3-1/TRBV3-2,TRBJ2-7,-,ASSQMAGTTYEQY
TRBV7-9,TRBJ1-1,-,ASSRTGVNTEAF
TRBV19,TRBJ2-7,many,ASSTDRGGEQY
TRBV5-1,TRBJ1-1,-,ASSSYGWTGDTEAF
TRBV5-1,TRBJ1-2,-,ASSLAGVGGPYGYT
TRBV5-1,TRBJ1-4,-,ASSSGLDRPNEKLF
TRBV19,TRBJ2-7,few,ASSFPGQVNEQY
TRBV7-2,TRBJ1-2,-,ASSLLGGSERDYGYT
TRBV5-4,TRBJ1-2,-,ASSLGAQDYGYT
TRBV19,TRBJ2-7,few,ASSITGMGLAGHDNEQY
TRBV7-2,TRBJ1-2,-,ASSKAGGYGYT
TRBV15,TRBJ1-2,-,ATSRDWTEWGYT
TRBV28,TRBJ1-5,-,ASSFVLGQLNQPQH
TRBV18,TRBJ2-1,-,ASSPPGPTVVGQF
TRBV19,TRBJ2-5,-,ASSINSKETQY
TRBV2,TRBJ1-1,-,ASTATSGSAF
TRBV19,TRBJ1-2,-,ASKTGHHEPNYGYT
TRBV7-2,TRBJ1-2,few,ASSLLGGTDRNYGYT
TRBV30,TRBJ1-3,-,AWSVQGGADTIY
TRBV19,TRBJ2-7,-,ASSIDLAGASYEQY